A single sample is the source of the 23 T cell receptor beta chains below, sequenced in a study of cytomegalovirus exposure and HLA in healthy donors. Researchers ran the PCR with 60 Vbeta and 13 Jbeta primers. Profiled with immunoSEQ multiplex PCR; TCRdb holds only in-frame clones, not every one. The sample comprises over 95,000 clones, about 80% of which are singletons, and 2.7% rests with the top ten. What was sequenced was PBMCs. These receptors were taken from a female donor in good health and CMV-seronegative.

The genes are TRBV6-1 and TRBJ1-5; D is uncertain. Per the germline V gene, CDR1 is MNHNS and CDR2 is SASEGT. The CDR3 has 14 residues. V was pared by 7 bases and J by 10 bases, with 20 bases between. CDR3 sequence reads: CASTEDGWEDPQHF. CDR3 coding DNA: TGTGCCAGCACCGAGGACGGATGGGAGGATCCCCAGCATTTT.

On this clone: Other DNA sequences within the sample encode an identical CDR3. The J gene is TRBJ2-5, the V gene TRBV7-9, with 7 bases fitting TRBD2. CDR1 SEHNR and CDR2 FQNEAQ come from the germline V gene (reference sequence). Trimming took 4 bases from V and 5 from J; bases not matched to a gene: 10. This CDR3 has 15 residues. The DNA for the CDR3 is TGTGCCAGCAGCTCCCCTGGAAGGGGAGGGGAGACCCAGTACTTC. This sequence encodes CASSSPGRGGETQYF. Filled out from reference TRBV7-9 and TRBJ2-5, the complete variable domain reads DTGVSQNPRHKITKRGQNVTFRCDPISEHNRLYWYRQTLGQGPEFLTYFQNEAQLEKSRLLSDRFSAERPKGSFSTLEIQRTEQGDSAMYLCASSSPGRGGETQYFGPGTRLLVL.

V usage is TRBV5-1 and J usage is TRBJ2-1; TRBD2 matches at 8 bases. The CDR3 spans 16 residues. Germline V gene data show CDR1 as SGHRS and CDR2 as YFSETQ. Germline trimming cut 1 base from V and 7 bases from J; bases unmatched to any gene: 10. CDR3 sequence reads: CASSLQTGLVDNEQFF. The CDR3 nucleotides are TGCGCCAGCAGCTTGCAAACGGGACTAGTTGATAATGAGCAGTTCTTC.

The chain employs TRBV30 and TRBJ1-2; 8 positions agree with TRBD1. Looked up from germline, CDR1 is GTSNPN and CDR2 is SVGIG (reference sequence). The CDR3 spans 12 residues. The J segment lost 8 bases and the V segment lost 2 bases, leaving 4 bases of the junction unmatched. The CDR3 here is CAWSRTGYGYTF. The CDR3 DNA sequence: TGTGCCTGGAGTAGGACAGGGTACGGCTACACCTTC.

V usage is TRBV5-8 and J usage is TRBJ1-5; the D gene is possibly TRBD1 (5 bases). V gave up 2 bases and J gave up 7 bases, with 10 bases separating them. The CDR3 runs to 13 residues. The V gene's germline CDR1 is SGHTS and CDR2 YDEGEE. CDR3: CASSFSGFQPQHF. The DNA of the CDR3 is TGTGCCAGCAGCTTTTCAGGGTTCCAGCCCCAGCATTTT. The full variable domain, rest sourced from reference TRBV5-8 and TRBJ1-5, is EAGVTQSPTHLIKTRGQQATLRCSPISGHTSVYWYQQALGLGLQFLLWYDEGEERNRGNFPPRFSGRQFPNYSSELNVNALELEDSALYLCASSFSGFQPQHFGDGTRLSIL.

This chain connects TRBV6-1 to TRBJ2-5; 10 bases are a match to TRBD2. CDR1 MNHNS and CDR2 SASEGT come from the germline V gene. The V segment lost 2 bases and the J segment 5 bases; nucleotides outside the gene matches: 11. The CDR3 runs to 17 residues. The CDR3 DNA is TGTGCCAGCAGTGAATGGAGCGGGGGGGCCGTTGTTGAGACCCAGTACTTC. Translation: CASSEWSGGAVVETQYF.

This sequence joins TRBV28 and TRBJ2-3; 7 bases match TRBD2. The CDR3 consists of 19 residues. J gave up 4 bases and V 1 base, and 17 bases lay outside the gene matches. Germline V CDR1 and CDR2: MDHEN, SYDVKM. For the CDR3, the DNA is TGTGCCAGCAGTTTATTTGGGCTAGCGGCGGCCGCGGAGCCAGATACGCAGTATTTT. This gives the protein CASSLFGLAAAAEPDTQYF.

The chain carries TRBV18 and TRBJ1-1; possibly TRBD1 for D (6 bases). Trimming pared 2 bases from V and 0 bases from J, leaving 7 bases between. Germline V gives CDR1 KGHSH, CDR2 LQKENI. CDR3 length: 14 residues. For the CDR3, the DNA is TGTGCCAGCTCACCAAGGACAGTGAACACTGAAGCTTTCTTT. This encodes CASSPRTVNTEAFF.

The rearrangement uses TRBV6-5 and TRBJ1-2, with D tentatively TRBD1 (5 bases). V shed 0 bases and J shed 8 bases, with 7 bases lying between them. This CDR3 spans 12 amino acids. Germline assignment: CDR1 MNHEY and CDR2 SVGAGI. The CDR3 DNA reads TGTGCCAGCAGTTACTCAGGGGCGGGCTACACCTTC. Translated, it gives CASSYSGAGYTF.

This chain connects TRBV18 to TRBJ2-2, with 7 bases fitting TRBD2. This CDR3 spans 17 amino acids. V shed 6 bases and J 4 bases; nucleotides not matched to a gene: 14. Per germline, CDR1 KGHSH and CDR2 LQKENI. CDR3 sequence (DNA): TGTGCCAGCTCTCACTCCGGGACTACGGGCAGCACCGGGGAGCTGTTTTTT. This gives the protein CASSHSGTTGSTGELFF.

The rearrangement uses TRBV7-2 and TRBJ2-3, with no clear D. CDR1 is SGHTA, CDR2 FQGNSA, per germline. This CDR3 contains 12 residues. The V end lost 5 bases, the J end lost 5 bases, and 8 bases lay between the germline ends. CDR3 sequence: CASSDARDTQYF. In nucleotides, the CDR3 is TGTGCCAGCAGCGATGCCAGAGATACGCAGTATTTT.

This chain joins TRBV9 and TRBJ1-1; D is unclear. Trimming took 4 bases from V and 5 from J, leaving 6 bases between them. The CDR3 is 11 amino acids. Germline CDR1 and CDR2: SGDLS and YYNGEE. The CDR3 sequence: CASSPVTEAFF. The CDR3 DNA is TGTGCCAGCAGCCCGGTAACTGAAGCTTTCTTT.

The CDR3 here is CATSRILGGAAPADTQYF. CDR3 in DNA: TGTGCCACCAGCAGAATACTCGGGGGGGCAGCCCCGGCAGATACGCAGTATTTT. The chain links TRBV15 to TRBJ2-3; 8 nucleotides line up with TRBD2. Germline trimming cut 2 bases from V and 4 bases from J; bases unmatched to any gene: 14. Germline loops: CDR1 LNHNV, CDR2 YYDKDF (reference sequence). The CDR3 has 18 amino acids. Filled out from reference TRBV15 and TRBJ2-3, the complete variable domain reads DAMVIQNPRYQVTQFGKPVTLSCSQTLNHNVMYWYQQKSSQAPKLLFHYYDKDFNNEADTPDNFQSRRPNTSFCFLDIRSPGLGDTAMYLCATSRILGGAAPADTQYFGPGTRLTVL.

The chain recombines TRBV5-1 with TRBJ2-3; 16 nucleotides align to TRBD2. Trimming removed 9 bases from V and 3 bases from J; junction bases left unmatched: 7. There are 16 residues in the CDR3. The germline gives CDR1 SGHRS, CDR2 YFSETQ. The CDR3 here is CATGTSGGATTDTQYF. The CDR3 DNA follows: TGCGCCACTGGGACTAGCGGGGGGGCAACTACAGATACGCAGTATTTT.

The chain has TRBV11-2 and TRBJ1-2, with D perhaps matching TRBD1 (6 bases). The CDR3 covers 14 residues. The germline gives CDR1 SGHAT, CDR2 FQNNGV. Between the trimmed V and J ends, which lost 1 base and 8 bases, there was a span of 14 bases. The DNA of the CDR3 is TGTGCCAGCAGCTTAGGGGGGAGGGGGGTCGGCTACACCTTC. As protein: CASSLGGRGVGYTF.

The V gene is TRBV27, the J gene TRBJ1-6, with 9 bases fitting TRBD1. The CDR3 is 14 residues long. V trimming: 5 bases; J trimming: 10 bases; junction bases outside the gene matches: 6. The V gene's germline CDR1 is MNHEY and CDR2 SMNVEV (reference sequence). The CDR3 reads CASSPDRGRSPLHF. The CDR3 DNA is TGTGCCAGCAGTCCGGACAGGGGTAGGTCACCCCTCCACTTT.

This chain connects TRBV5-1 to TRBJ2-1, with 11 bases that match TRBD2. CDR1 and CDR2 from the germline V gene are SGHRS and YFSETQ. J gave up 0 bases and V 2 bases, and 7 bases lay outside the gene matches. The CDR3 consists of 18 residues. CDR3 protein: CASSFASGGSSSYNEQFF. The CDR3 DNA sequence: TGCGCCAGCAGCTTTGCTAGCGGGGGGTCGAGCTCCTACAATGAGCAGTTCTTC.

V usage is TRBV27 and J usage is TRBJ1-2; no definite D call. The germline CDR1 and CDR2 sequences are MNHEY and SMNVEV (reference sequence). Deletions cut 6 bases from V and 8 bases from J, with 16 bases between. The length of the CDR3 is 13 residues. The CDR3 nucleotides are TGTGCCAGCAGCGGGTCAACCCTCGGCGGCTACACCTTC. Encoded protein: CASSGSTLGGYTF.

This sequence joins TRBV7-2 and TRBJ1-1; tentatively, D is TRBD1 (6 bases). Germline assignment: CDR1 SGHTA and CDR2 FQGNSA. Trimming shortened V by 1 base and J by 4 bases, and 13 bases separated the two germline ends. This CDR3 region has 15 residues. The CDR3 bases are TGTGCCAGCAGCTTAGTTGGGGGCGGTGGCACTGAAGCTTTCTTT. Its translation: CASSLVGGGGTEAFF.

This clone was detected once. The chain's CDR3 is CASSLRGQGGDGYTF. The CDR3 coding sequence is TGTGCCAGCAGTTTGCGGGGACAGGGCGGGGATGGCTACACCTTC. V is TRBV6-6 and J is TRBJ1-2; 9 bases line up with TRBD1. Germline lookup yields CDR1 MNHNY and CDR2 SVGAGI (reference sequence). J lost 6 bases, V lost 4 bases, and 9 bases had no gene match. The CDR3 is made up of 15 amino acids.

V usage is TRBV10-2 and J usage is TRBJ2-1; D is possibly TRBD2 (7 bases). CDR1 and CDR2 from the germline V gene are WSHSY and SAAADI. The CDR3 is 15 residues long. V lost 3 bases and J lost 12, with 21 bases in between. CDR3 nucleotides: TGCGCCAGCAGTGAATGGGAGGGGGTATCGGGGGTGCAGTTCTTC. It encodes CASSEWEGVSGVQFF.

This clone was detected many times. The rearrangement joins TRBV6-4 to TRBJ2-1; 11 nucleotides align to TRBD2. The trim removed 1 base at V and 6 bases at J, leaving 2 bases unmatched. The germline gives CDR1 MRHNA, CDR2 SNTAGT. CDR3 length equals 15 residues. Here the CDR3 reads CASSDFSGGANEQFF. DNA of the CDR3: TGTGCCAGCAGTGACTTTAGCGGGGGGGCCAATGAGCAGTTCTTC.

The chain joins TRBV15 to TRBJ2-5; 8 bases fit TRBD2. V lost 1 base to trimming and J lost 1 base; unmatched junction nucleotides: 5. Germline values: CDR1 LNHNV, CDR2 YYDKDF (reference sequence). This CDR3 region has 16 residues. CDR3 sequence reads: CATSRVIAGTQETQYF. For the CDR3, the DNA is TGTGCCACCAGCAGAGTAATAGCGGGGACCCAAGAGACCCAGTACTTC. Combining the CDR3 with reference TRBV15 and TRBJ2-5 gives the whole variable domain DAMVIQNPRYQVTQFGKPVTLSCSQTLNHNVMYWYQQKSSQAPKLLFHYYDKDFNNEADTPDNFQSRRPNTSFCFLDIRSPGLGDTAMYLCATSRVIAGTQETQYFGPGTRLLVL.